The 12 T cell receptor beta chains presented below share a single source sample, sequenced in a study of identifying expanded T cells in peripheral blood. Profiling relied on immunoSEQ multiplex PCR, and the TCRdb table lists in-frame clones only, not all of them. In the table there are around 120,000 clones, around nine tenths of which are singletons. Source material: blood. Receptors were obtained from a person aged 18 to 75 in good health.

This clone was counted only a few times. The chain couples TRBV15 to TRBJ1-5, with a weak D call TRBD1 (6 bases). Germline-derived CDR1 and CDR2 are LNHNV and YYDKDF (reference sequence). The CDR3 totals 13 residues. The V gene lost 8 bases and the J gene lost 4 bases, with 12 bases spanning the gap. Written as DNA, the CDR3 is TGTGCCACCTCTACAGGGTTAAATCAGCCCCAGCATTTT. Its translation: CATSTGLNQPQHF. Variable domain in full (rest from reference TRBV15 and TRBJ1-5): DAMVIQNPRYQVTQFGKPVTLSCSQTLNHNVMYWYQQKSSQAPKLLFHYYDKDFNNEADTPDNFQSRRPNTSFCFLDIRSPGLGDTAMYLCATSTGLNQPQHFGDGTRLSIL.

This chain links TRBV11-2 with TRBJ2-7; the D is unclear. The CDR3 is 15 residues long. In germline, CDR1 is SGHAT, CDR2 FQNNGV. V dropped 3 bases and J dropped 0 bases, with 12 bases sitting between them. The CDR3: CASSFEVGSSYEQYF. The CDR3 DNA sequence: TGTGCCAGCAGCTTTGAGGTAGGGTCCTCCTACGAGCAGTACTTC.

V and J are TRBV14 and TRBJ1-1; TRBD1 matches 8 bases. The trim removed 7 bases at V and 6 bases at J, leaving 7 bases unmatched. Germline CDR1 is SGHDN and CDR2 is FVKESK. The CDR3 has 13 amino acids. Here the CDR3 reads CASTGQGGPEAFF. In DNA form, the CDR3 reads TGTGCCAGCACCGGACAGGGTGGACCTGAAGCTTTCTTT.

This chain uses TRBV19 with TRBJ1-3; D is unresolved. This CDR3 is built from 15 residues. The V end was cut by 1 base, the J end by 2 bases, with 9 bases between. Looked up from germline, CDR1 is LNHDA and CDR2 is SQIVND (reference sequence). CDR3 bases: TGTGCCAGTAGTATAGGTCAGCGAACTGGAAACACCATATATTTT. Translating it yields CASSIGQRTGNTIYF.

The V gene is TRBV2, the J gene TRBJ2-2; a weak D match, TRBD1 (5 bases). V gave up 6 bases and J gave up 5 bases, with 22 bases separating them. The CDR3 is 17 amino acids. CDR1 and CDR2 from the germline V gene are SNHLY and FYNNEI. Written as DNA, the CDR3 is TGTGCCAGCAGCGGGCAGGGTGGAAGGTGGGGAACCGGGGAGCTGTTTTTT. Translation: CASSGQGGRWGTGELFF.

Only a few counts were recorded for this clone. The chain has TRBV10-3 and TRBJ2-1; D unresolved. V was pared by 11 bases and J by 7 bases, with 12 bases between. The CDR3 sequence is 11 residues long. CDR1 and CDR2 (germline): ENHRY, SYGVKD. Here the CDR3 reads CAAGDGNEQFF. CDR3 nucleotides: TGTGCCGCCGGTGATGGTAATGAGCAGTTCTTC.

In its sample, this clone was seen a few times. The V call is TRBV5-4, the J call TRBJ2-3; 11 positions agree with TRBD2. The germline V gene has CDR1 SGHNT and CDR2 YYREEE (reference sequence). CDR3 length: 16 amino acids. The V segment lost 3 bases and the J segment 0 bases; nucleotides outside the gene matches: 3. The CDR3: CASSSRLAGSTDTQYF. CDR3 sequence (DNA): TGTGCCAGCAGCTCACGACTAGCGGGGAGCACAGATACGCAGTATTTT.

The chain carries TRBV28 and TRBJ1-1, with a possible D match to TRBD1 (5 bases). Germline V gene sequence: CDR1 MDHEN, CDR2 SYDVKM. V dropped 2 bases and J dropped 2 bases, with 12 bases sitting between them. The CDR3 extends over 15 amino acids. CDR3 coding DNA: TGTGCCAGCAGTTTAGGGGCGGCGGGAAACACTGAAGCTTTCTTT. Translation: CASSLGAAGNTEAFF.

This CDR3 reads CASSLVGLNEKLFF. The CDR3 DNA follows: TGTGCCAGCAGTTTAGTGGGACTTAATGAAAAACTGTTTTTT. This rearrangement joins TRBV6-5 to TRBJ1-4, with a weak D call TRBD1 (5 bases). CDR3 size: 14 residues. The germline gives CDR1 MNHEY, CDR2 SVGAGI. With 4 bases removed from V and 4 bases from J, the gap between germline ends came to 10 bases.

As for this clone: The sample has other DNA sequences that encode this CDR3 too. V is TRBV28 and J is TRBJ2-7, with unresolved D. CDR1 and CDR2 (germline): MDHEN, SYDVKM. CDR3 length: 12 amino acids. With 5 bases removed from V and 4 bases from J, the gap between germline ends came to 9 bases. The DNA of the CDR3 is TGTGCCAGCAGTCCTTCTCCTTACGAGCAGTACTTC. It codes for CASSPSPYEQYF.

The rearrangement uses TRBV9 and TRBJ1-2; perhaps TRBD1 as D (5 bases). Trimming left V 5 bases short and J 8 bases short, with 16 bases between. The CDR3 is 13 residues long. The V gene's germline CDR1 is SGDLS and CDR2 YYNGEE. The CDR3 coding sequence is TGTGCCAGCAGTCTGGAGGGGATCGGGGGCTACACCTTC. This gives the protein CASSLEGIGGYTF.

This chain uses TRBV2 with TRBJ2-1; 12 bases align to TRBD2. Germline CDR1 SNHLY, CDR2 FYNNEI. The CDR3 loop spans 14 amino acids. The J segment lost 5 bases and the V segment lost 10 bases, leaving 6 bases of the junction unmatched. The CDR3 protein is CATERLAGDNEQFF. CDR3 sequence (DNA): TGTGCCACTGAACGACTAGCGGGAGACAATGAGCAGTTCTTC.